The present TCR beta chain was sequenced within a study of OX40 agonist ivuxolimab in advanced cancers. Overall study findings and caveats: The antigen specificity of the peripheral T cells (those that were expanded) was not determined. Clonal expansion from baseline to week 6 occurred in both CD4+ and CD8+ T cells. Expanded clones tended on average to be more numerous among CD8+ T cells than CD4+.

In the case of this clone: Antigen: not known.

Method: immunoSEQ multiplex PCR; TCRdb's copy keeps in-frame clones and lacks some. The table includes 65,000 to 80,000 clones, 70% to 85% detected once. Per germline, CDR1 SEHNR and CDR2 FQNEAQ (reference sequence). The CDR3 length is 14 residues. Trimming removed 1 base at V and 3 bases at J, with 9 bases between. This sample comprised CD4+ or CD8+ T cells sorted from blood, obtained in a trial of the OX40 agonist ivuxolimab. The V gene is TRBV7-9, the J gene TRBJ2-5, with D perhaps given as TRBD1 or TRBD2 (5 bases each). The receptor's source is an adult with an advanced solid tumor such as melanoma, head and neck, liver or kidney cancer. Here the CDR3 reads CASSLVWGKETQYF. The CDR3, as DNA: TGTGCCAGCAGCTTAGTTTGGGGGAAAGAGACCCAGTACTTC.